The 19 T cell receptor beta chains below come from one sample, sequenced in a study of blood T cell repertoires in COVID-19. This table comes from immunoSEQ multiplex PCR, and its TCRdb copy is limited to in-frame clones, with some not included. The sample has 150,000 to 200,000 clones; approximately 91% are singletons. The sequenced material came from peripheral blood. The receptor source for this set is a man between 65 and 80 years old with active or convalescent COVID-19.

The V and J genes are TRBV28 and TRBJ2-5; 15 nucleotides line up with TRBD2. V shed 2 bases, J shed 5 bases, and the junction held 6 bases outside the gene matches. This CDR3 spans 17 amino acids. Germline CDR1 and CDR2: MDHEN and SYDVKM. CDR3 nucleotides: TGTGCCAGCAGTTTAGGACTAGCGGGAGGGCCTGGGGAGACCCAGTACTTC. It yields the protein CASSLGLAGGPGETQYF.

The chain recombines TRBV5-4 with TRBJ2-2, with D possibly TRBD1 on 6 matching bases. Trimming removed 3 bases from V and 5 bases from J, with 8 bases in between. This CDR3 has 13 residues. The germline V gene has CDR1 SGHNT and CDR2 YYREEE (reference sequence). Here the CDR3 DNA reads TGTGCCAGCAGCTACAGGGAAACCGGGGAGCTGTTTTTT. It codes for CASSYRETGELFF. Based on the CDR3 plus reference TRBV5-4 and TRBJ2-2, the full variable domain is ETGVTQSPTHLIKTRGQQVTLRCSSQSGHNTVSWYQQALGQGPQFIFQYYREEENGRGNFPPRFSGLQFPNYSSELNVNALELDDSALYLCASSYRETGELFFGEGSRLTVL.

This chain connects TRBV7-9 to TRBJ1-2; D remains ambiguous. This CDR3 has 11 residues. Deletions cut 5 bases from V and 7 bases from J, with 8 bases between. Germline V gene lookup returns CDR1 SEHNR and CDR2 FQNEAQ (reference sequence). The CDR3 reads CASSDPSGYTF. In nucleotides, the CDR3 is TGTGCCAGCAGCGATCCGAGTGGCTACACCTTC.

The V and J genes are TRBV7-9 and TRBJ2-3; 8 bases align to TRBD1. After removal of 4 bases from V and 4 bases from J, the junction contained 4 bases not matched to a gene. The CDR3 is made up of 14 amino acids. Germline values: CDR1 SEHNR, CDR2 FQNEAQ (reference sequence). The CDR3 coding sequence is TGTGCCAGCAGCTCCAGGGGGCGGGCAGATACGCAGTATTTT. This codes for CASSSRGRADTQYF.

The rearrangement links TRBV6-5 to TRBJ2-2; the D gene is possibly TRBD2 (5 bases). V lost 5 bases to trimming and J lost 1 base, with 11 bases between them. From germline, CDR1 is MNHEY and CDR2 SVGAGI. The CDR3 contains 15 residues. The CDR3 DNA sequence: TGTGCCAGCAGTAACCTGGCGGGGAACACCGGGGAGCTGTTTTTT. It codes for CASSNLAGNTGELFF.

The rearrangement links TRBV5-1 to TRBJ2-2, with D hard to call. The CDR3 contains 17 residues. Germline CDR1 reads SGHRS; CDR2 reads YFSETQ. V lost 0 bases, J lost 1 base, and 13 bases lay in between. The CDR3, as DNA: TGCGCCAGCAGCTTGGCTCCTTTTGTGTGGAACACCGGGGAGCTGTTTTTT. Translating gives CASSLAPFVWNTGELFF.

The chain's CDR3 is CASSVSGQKETQYF. CDR3 sequence (DNA): TGTGCCAGCAGTGTATCGGGACAGAAAGAGACCCAGTACTTC. This sequence joins TRBV9 and TRBJ2-5, with 7 bases that match TRBD1. The CDR3 covers 14 residues. Unmatched junction bases numbered 7, after V lost 5 bases and J lost 3 bases. Germline V gene sequence: CDR1 SGDLS, CDR2 YYNGEE.

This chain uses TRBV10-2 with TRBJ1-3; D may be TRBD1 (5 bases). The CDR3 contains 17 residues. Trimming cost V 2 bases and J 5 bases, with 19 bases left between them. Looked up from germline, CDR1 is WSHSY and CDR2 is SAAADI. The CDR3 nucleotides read TGCGCCAGCAGTGAGAATAGTGGGGTGGGGCTTCGAAACACCATATATTTT. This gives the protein CASSENSGVGLRNTIYF.

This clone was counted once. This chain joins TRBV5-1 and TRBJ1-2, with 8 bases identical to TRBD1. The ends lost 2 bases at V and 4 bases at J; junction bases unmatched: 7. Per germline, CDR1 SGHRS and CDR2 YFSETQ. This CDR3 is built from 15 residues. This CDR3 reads CASSLEGQVVYGYTF. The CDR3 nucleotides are TGCGCCAGCAGCTTAGAGGGACAGGTTGTCTATGGCTACACCTTC.

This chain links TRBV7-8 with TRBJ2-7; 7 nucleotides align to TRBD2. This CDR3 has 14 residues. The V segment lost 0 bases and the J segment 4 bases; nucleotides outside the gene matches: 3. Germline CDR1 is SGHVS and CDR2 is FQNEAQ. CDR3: CASSLAGRVYEQYF. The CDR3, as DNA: TGTGCCAGCAGCTTAGCAGGGAGGGTTTACGAGCAGTACTTC.

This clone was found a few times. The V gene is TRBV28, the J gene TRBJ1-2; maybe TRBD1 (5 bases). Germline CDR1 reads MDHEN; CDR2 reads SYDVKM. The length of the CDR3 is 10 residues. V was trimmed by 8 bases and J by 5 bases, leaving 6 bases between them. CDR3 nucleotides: TGTGCCAGCGGGGGGTATGGCTACACCTTC. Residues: CASGGYGYTF.

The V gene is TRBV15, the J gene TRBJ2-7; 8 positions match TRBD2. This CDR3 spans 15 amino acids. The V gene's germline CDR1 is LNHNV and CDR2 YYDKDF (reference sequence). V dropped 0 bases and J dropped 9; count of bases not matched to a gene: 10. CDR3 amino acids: CATSRDGMKRELQYF. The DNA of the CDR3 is TGTGCCACCAGCAGAGATGGTATGAAGCGGGAGTTGCAGTACTTC.

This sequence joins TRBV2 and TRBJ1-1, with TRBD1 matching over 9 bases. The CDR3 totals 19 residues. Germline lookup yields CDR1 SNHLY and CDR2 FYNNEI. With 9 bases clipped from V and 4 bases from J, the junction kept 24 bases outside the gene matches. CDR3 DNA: TGTGCCAGTCGACTACCGCCCGGGACAGGGACGAATAGTCGCACTGAAGCTTTCTTT. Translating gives CASRLPPGTGTNSRTEAFF.

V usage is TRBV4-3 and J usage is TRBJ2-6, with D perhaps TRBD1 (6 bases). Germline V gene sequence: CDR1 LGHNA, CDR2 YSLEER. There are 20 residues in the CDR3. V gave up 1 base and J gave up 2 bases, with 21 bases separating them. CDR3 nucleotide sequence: TGCGCCAGCAGCCAAGTTATTGCACAGGGTATGTTTCCTGGGGCCAACGTCCTGACTTTC. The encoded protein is CASSQVIAQGMFPGANVLTF.

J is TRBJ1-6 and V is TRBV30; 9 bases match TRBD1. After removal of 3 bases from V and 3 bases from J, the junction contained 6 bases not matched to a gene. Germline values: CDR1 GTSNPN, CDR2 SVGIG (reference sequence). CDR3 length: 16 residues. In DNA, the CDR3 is TGTGCCTGGAGAGAACAGGGGGCTTACTATAATTCACCCCTCCACTTT. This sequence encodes CAWREQGAYYNSPLHF.

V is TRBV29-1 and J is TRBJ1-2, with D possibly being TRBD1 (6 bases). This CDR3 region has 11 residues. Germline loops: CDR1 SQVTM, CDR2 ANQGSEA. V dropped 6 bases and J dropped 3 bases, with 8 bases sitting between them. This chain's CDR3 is CSVRGDYGYTF. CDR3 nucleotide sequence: TGCAGCGTCAGGGGCGACTATGGCTACACCTTC.

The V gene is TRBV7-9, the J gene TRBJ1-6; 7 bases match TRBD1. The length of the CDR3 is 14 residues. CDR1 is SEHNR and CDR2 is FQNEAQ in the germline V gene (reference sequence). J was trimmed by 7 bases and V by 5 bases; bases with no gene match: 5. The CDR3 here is CASSPRDRNSPLHF. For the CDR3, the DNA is TGTGCCAGCAGCCCCCGGGACAGAAATTCACCCCTCCACTTT.

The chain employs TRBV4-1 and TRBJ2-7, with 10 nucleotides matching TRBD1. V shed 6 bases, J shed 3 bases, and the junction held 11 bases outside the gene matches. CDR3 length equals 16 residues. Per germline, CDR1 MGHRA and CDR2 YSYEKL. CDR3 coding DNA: TGCGCCAGCAGTTTCCGGGACAGGGGCCTTATCTACGAGCAGTACTTC. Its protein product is CASSFRDRGLIYEQYF.

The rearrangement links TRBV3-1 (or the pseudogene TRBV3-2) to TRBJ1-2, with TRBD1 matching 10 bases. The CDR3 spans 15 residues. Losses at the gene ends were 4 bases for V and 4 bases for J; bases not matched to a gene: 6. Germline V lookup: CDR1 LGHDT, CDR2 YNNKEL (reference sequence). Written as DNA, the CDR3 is TGTGCCAGCAGCCGAGCCGGGACAGGGGTCTATGGCTACACCTTC. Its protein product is CASSRAGTGVYGYTF.